One and the same sample provided the 2 T cell receptor beta chains below, sequenced in a study of CD8 T cells in Susac syndrome. With random hexamers, reverse transcription was performed on about 0.45 to 1 ug of RNA. Each CDR3 protein is one row after TCRdb ran MiXCR on the immunoSEQ multiplex PCR reads. Of 110,000 or so distinct CDR3 sequences detected, 85% to 95% appear once; the ten largest clones hold about 0.09%. Sequencing was done on a sample of CD4+ T cells from PBMCs. The receptor set was obtained from a human donor with multiple sclerosis.

The V and J genes are TRBV29-1 and TRBJ2-5, with 11 bases lining up with TRBD2. The CDR3 contains 14 residues. Germline V gene sequence: CDR1 SQVTM, CDR2 ANQGSEA. J lost 5 bases, V lost 4 bases, and 6 bases had no gene match. CDR3 sequence reads: CSVGVSGGVETQYF. In DNA form, the CDR3 reads TGCAGCGTTGGGGTTAGCGGGGGGGTGGAGACCCAGTACTTC.

The chain carries TRBV7-2 and TRBJ2-4; no reliable D call. The CDR3 has 13 amino acids. CDR1 is SGHTA and CDR2 is FQGNSA in the germline V gene. The V and J ends lost 1 base and 8 bases respectively, with 9 bases between them. CDR3 region: CASSLGMSYIQYF. The CDR3 DNA is TGTGCCAGCAGCTTAGGGATGAGTTACATTCAGTACTTC.